Presented here are 14 T cell receptor beta chains from one specimen sequenced in a study of T cell changes during pregnancy in multiple sclerosis. Produced via immunoSEQ multiplex PCR; TCRdb's table is partial and in-frame only. The repertoire holds some 21,000 clones, with approximately 86% as singletons. The sample in question was CD8+ T cells from peripheral blood mononuclear cells, obtained in the first trimester of pregnancy. These receptors were collected from a female donor in good health, enrolled as a control in a pregnancy study.

The V and J genes are TRBV11-1 and TRBJ2-7; D is possibly TRBD1 (5 bases). The length of the CDR3 is 13 residues. Germline V lookup: CDR1 SGHAT, CDR2 FQDESV (reference sequence). V lost 5 bases and J 6 bases, leaving 14 bases between the germline ends. The CDR3 DNA sequence: TGTGCCAGCAGCCCGCTCGCGACAGCCGAGCAGTACTTC. This encodes CASSPLATAEQYF.

The chain combines TRBV6-4 with TRBJ2-2; D is perhaps TRBD2 (6 bases). V was pared by 5 bases and J by 2 bases, with 12 bases between. Germline loops: CDR1 MRHNA, CDR2 SNTAGT. The CDR3 consists of 15 residues. CDR3 in DNA: TGTGCCAGCAGTCCAGCGGGCGGTAACACCGGGGAGCTGTTTTTT. The encoded protein is CASSPAGGNTGELFF.

With regard to this clone: The same CDR3 also results from other DNA sequences found in this sample. The chain couples TRBV6-1 to TRBJ1-1; D gene ambiguous. This CDR3 region has 12 residues. CDR1 MNHNS and CDR2 SASEGT come from the germline V gene. The V end lost 9 bases, the J end lost 4 bases, and 12 bases lay between the germline ends. The DNA for the CDR3 is TGTGCCAGTTCGACCCGGGGCACTGAAGCTTTCTTT. Translation gives CASSTRGTEAFF.

This clone was found once. This sequence joins TRBV5-6 and TRBJ1-4; the match to TRBD1 covers 7 bases. Germline V gene lookup returns CDR1 SGHDT and CDR2 YYEEEE. The CDR3 spans 15 residues. With V trimmed by 3 bases and J by 3 bases, 5 bases remained unmatched. The CDR3 bases are TGTGCCAGCAGCTACGACAGGGAGTCTAATGAAAAACTGTTTTTT. It translates to CASSYDRESNEKLFF. The full variable domain, its missing parts supplied by reference TRBV5-6 and TRBJ1-4, is DAGVTQSPTHLIKTRGQQVTLRCSPKSGHDTVSWYQQALGQGPQFIFQYYEEEERQRGNFPDRFSGHQFPNYSSELNVNALLLGDSALYLCASSYDRESNEKLFFGSGTQLSVL.

The chain carries TRBV7-2 and TRBJ2-5, with 9 positions matching TRBD2. CDR1 is SGHTA and CDR2 is FQGNSA in the germline V gene. V lost 5 bases to trimming and J lost 2 bases; unmatched junction nucleotides: 9. This CDR3 spans 16 amino acids. CDR3 coding DNA: TGTGCCAGCAGCGCCCATAGCGGGAGCGGGCAAGAGACCCAGTACTTC. It codes for CASSAHSGSGQETQYF.

This clone came up once. The chain uses TRBV27 and TRBJ2-7; the D gene is possibly TRBD1 (6 bases). Trimming took 6 bases from V and 0 from J, leaving 12 bases between them. This CDR3 has 14 residues. Germline lookup yields CDR1 MNHEY and CDR2 SMNVEV (reference sequence). CDR3 in amino acids: CASRPQGTSYEQYF. Written as DNA, the CDR3 is TGTGCCAGCAGACCCCAGGGGACCTCCTACGAGCAGTACTTC.

This clone occurred once. The chain recombines TRBV7-9 with TRBJ2-7; weak D call: TRBD1 (5 bases). CDR1 is SEHNR, CDR2 FQNEAQ, per germline (reference sequence). Trimming left V 1 base short and J 3 bases short, with 13 bases between. The CDR3 runs to 15 residues. The CDR3 here is CASSLVGQGLYEQYF. The CDR3, as DNA: TGTGCCAGCAGCTTAGTGGGTCAGGGTCTCTACGAGCAGTACTTC.

Concerning this clone itself: A much larger clone differs by one base, so this may be a read error. Within the sample, other DNA sequences also encode this same CDR3. The V gene is TRBV28, the J gene TRBJ1-1, with 7 bases identical to TRBD1. This CDR3 has 15 residues. CDR1 is MDHEN, CDR2 SYDVKM, per germline. Unmatched junction bases numbered 8, after V lost 7 bases and J lost 0 bases. CDR3 protein: CASTWDSQLNTEAFF. The CDR3 DNA is TGTGCCAGCACTTGGGACAGTCAACTGAACACTGAAGCTTTCTTT.

This sequence joins TRBV11-2 and TRBJ2-1, with TRBD2 identical over 9 bases. CDR3 length equals 15 residues. V shed 4 bases and J 7 bases; nucleotides not matched to a gene: 8. Germline V gene sequence: CDR1 SGHAT, CDR2 FQNNGV. The DNA of the CDR3 is TGTGCCAGCAGCTCCCTAGGCGGGGGGGGGAATGAGCAGTTCTTC. Translated, it gives CASSSLGGGGNEQFF.

The chain carries TRBV4-3 and TRBJ1-2; D is unresolved. In germline, CDR1 is LGHNA, CDR2 YSLEER. The CDR3 extends over 16 amino acids. V was shortened by 0 bases and J by 0 bases, with 11 bases between the two germline ends. The CDR3 DNA is TGCGCCAGCAGCCAAGATAAAACAGCAACTAACTATGGCTACACCTTC. Translation: CASSQDKTATNYGYTF.

The V call is TRBV6-4, the J call TRBJ2-1; TRBD2 matches at 9 bases. The V and J ends lost 0 bases and 8 bases, in that order; junction bases with no gene match: 2. Germline CDR1 MRHNA, CDR2 SNTAGT. This CDR3 is built from 14 residues. The CDR3 spells CASSDSRGGHEQFF. In DNA, the CDR3 is TGTGCCAGCAGTGACTCGCGGGGGGGCCATGAGCAGTTCTTC.

The CDR3 reads CASSAGQEPSYGYTF. As DNA, the CDR3 is TGTGCCAGCAGTGCAGGACAGGAACCAAGCTATGGCTACACCTTC. The chain couples TRBV6-1 to TRBJ1-2; the match to TRBD1 covers 7 bases. Germline values: CDR1 MNHNS, CDR2 SASEGT. The CDR3 has 15 residues. Unmatched junction bases numbered 9, after V lost 4 bases and J lost 4 bases.

V and J are TRBV19 and TRBJ2-7, with TRBD1 identical over 10 bases. The germline CDR1 and CDR2 sequences are LNHDA and SQIVND (reference sequence). Losses at the gene ends were 8 bases for V and 2 bases for J; bases not matched to a gene: 9. The CDR3 totals 15 residues. DNA for the CDR3: TGTGCCAGTGACCCCGGGACAGGGGAGGCCTACGAGCAGTACTTC. The encoded protein is CASDPGTGEAYEQYF.

The chain carries TRBV5-4 and TRBJ2-5; D call uncertain. V lost 1 base to trimming and J lost 0 bases, with 7 bases between them. The CDR3 extends over 14 amino acids. The germline V gene encodes CDR1 SGHNT and CDR2 YYREEE (reference sequence). This CDR3 is CASSLRLDQETQYF. CDR3 bases: TGTGCCAGCAGCTTGCGGCTAGACCAAGAGACCCAGTACTTC.